The present T cell receptor beta chain was sequenced within a study of cytomegalovirus exposure and HLA in healthy donors. The PCR ran on 60 Vbeta and 13 Jbeta primers. Some clones are missing from TCRdb's copy, which holds only in-frame ones; the method was immunoSEQ multiplex PCR. The sample includes roughly 200,000 clones, about 88% of them seen just once. In this sample, this clone turned up once. CDR3 length: 14 amino acids. Trimming removed 8 bases from V and 2 bases from J, with 17 bases in between. The V gene's germline CDR1 is GTSNPN and CDR2 SVGIG (reference sequence). Sequences were obtained from PBMCs. The chain links TRBV30 to TRBJ2-3, with D tentatively TRBD2 (5 bases). The source of this sequence is a woman younger than 45 in good health and CMV-seronegative. CDR3 in amino acids: CAGHHSGLTDTQYF. The CDR3 DNA is TGTGCCGGGCATCACAGCGGTCTCACAGATACGCAGTATTTT.